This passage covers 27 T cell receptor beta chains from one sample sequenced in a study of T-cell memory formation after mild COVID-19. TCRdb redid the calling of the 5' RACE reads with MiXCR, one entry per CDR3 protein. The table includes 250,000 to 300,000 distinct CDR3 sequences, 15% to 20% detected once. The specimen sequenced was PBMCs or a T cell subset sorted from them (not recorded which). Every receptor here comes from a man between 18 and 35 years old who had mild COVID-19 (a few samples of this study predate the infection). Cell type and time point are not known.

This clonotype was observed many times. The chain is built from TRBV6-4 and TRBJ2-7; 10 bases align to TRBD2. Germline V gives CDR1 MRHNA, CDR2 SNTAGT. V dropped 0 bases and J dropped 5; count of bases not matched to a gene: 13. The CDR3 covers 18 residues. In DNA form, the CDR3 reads TGTGCCAGCAGTGACTCGACGGCTAGCGGGGGCCTTAAGCACGAGCAGTACGTC. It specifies CASSDSTASGGLKHEQYV.

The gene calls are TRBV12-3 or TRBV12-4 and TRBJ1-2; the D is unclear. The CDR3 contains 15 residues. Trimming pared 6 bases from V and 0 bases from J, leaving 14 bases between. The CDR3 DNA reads TGTGCCAGCAGGCATGGAGCCCTAGCTAACTATGGCTACACCTTC. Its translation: CASRHGALANYGYTF.

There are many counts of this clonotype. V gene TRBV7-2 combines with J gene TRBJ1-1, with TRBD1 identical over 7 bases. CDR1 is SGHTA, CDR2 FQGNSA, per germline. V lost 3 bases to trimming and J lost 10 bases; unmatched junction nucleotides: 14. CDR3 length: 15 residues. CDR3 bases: TGTGCCAGCAGCTTTTACGGACAGGAGCATCCCGGAGCTTTCTTT. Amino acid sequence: CASSFYGQEHPGAFF.

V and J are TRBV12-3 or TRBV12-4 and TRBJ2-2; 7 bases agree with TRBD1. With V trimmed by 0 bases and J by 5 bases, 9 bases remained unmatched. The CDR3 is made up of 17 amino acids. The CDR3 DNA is TGTGCCAGCAGTTTAGCGGGGCTGACAGGGCTGACCGGGGAGCTGTTTTTT. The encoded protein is CASSLAGLTGLTGELFF.

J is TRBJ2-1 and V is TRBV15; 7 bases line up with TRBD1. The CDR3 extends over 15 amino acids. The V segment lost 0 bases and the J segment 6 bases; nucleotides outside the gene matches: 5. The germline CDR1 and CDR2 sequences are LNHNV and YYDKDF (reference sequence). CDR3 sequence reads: CATSRDSTGANEQFF. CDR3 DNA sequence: TGTGCCACCAGCAGAGATAGTACAGGGGCCAATGAGCAGTTCTTC.

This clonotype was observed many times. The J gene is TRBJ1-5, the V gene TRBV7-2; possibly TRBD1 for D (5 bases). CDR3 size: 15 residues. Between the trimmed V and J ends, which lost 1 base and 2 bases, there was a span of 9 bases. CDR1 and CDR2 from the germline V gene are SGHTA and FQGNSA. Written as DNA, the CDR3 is TGTGCCAGCAGCTTAGTGGGGCAGGGCAATCAGCCCCAGCATTTT. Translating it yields CASSLVGQGNQPQHF.

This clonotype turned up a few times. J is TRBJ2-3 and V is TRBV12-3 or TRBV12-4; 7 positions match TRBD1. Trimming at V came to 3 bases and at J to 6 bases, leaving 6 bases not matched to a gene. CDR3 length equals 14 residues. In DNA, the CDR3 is TGTGCCAGCAGTTTCCGACAGGGTCTCGATACGCAGTATTTT. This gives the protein CASSFRQGLDTQYF.

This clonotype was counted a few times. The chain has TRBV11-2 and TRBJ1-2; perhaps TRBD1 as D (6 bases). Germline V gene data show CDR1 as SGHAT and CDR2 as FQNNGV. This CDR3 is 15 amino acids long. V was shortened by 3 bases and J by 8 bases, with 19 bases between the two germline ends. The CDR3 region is CASSFPRQARGGYTF. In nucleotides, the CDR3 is TGTGCCAGCAGCTTTCCACGACAGGCCCGAGGGGGCTACACCTTC. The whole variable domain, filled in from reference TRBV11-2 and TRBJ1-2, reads EAGVAQSPRYKIIEKRQSVAFWCNPISGHATLYWYQQILGQGPKLLIQFQNNGVVDDSQLPKDRFSAERLKGVDSTLKIQPAKLEDSAVYLCASSFPRQARGGYTFGSGTRLTVV.

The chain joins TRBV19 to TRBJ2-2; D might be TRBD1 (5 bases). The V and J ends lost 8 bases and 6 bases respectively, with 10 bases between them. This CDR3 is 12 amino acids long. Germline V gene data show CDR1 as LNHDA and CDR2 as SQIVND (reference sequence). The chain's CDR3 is CASRQIAGELFF. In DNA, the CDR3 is TGTGCCAGTCGACAGATCGCCGGGGAGCTGTTTTTT.

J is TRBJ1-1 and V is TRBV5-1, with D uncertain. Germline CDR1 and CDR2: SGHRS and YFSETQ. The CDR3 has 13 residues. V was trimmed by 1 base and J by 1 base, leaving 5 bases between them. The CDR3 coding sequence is TGCGCCAGCAGCTTGAGCAAGAACACTGAAGCTTTCTTT. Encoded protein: CASSLSKNTEAFF.

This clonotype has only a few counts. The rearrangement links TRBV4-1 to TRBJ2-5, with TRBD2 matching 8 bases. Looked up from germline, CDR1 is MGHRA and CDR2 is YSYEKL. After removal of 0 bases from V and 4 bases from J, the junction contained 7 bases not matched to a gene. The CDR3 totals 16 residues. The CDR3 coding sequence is TGCGCCAGCAGCCAAGATGGTAGCGGGGCCCGAGAGACCCAGTACTTC. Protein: CASSQDGSGARETQYF.

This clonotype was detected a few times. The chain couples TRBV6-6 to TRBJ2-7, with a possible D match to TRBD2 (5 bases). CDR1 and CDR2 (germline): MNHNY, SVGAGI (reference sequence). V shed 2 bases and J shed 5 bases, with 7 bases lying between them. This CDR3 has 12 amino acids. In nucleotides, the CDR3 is TGTGCCAGCAGTTACCCCGGGGACGAGCAGTACTTC. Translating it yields CASSYPGDEQYF.

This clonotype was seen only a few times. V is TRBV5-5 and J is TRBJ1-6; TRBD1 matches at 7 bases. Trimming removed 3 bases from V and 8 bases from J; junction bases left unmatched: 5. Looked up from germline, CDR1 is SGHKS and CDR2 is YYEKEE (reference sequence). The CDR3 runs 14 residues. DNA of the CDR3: TGTGCCAGCAGCTCGGACAGGTGGGATTCACCCCTCCACTTT. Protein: CASSSDRWDSPLHF.

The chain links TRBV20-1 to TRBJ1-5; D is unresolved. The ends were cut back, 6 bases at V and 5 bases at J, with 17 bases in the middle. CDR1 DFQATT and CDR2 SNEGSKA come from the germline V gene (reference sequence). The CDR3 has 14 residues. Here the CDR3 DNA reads TGCAGTGCCTACCGGACCGACTCTTATCAGCCCCAGCATTTT. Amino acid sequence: CSAYRTDSYQPQHF.

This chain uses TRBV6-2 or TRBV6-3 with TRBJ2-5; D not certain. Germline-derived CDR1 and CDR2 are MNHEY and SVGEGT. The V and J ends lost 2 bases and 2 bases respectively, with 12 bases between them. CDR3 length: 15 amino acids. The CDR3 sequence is CASSYAGPEQETQYF. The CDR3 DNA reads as TGTGCCAGCAGTTACGCCGGCCCCGAGCAAGAGACCCAGTACTTC.

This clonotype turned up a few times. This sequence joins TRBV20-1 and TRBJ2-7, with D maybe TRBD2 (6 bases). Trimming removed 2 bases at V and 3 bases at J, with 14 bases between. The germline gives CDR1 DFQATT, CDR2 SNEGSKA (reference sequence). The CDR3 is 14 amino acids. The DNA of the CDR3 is TGCAGTGCTAGACCCGACGGGACTGACTACGAGCAGTACTTC. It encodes CSARPDGTDYEQYF.

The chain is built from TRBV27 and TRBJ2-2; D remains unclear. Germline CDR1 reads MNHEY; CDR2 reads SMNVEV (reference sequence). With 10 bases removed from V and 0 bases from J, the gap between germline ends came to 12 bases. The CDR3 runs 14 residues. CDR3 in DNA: TGTGCCACCGCGCTTTTCGCGAACACCGGGGAGCTGTTTTTT. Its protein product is CATALFANTGELFF.

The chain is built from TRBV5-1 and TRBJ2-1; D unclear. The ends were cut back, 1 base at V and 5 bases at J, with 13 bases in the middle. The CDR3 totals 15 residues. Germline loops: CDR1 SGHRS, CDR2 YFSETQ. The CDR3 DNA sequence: TGCGCCAGCAGCTTGTTCGCTCAACCCCACAATGAGCAGTTCTTC. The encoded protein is CASSLFAQPHNEQFF.

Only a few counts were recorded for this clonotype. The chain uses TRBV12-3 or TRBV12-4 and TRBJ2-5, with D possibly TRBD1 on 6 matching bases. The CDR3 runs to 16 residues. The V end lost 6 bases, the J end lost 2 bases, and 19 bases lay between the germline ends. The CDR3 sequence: CASSRLRGGAQETQYF. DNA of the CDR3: TGTGCCAGCAGCCGCCTGAGAGGGGGAGCACAAGAGACCCAGTACTTC.

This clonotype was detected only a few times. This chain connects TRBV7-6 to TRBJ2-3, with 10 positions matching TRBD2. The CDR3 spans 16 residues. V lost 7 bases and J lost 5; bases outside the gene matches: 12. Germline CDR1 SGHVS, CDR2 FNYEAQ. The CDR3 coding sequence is TGTGCCAGCACCCCCCCATCTAGCGGGGGTGGAGATACGCAGTATTTT. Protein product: CASTPPSSGGGDTQYF. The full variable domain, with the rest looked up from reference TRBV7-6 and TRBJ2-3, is GAGVSQSPRYKVTKRGQDVALRCDPISGHVSLYWYRQALGQGPEFLTYFNYEAQQDKSGLPNDRFSAERPEGSISTLTIQRTEQRDSAMYRCASTPPSSGGGDTQYFGPGTRLTVL.

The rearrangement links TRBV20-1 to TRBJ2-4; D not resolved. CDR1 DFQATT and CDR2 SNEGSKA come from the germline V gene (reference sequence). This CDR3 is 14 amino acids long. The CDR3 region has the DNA TGCAGCTCCCCTAAGCCCTGGGCCAAAAACATTCAGTACTTC. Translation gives CSSPKPWAKNIQYF.

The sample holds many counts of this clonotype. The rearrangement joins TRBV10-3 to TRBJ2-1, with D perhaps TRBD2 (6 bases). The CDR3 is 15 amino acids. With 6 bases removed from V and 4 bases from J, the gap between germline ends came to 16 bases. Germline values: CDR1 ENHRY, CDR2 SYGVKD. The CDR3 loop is CAIRPFGAGYNEQFF. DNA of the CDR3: TGTGCCATCAGGCCCTTTGGGGCGGGGTACAATGAGCAGTTCTTC.

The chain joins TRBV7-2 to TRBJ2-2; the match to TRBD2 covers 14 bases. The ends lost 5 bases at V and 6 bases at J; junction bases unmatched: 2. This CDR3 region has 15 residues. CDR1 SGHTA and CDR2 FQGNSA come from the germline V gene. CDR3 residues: CASSATSGGAGELFF. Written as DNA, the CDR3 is TGTGCCAGCAGCGCGACTAGCGGGGGGGCCGGGGAGCTGTTTTTT.

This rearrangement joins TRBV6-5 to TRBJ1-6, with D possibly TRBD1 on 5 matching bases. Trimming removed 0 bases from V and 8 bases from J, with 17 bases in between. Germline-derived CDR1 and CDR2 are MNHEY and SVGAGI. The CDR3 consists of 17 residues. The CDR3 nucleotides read TGTGCCAGCAGTTACTCCACCTCCAGGGCCTTCTATTCACCCCTCCACTTT. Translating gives CASSYSTSRAFYSPLHF.

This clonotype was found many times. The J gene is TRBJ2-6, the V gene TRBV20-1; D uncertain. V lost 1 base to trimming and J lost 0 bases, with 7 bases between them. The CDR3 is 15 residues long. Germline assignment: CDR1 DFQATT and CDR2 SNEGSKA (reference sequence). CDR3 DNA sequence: TGCAGTGCTAGAGCGTACCACTCTGGGGCCAACGTCCTGACTTTC. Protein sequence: CSARAYHSGANVLTF.

This chain's CDR3 is CASSFPGIVSYNEQFF. Written as DNA, the CDR3 is TGTGCCAGCAGCTTCCCAGGGATAGTCTCCTACAATGAGCAGTTCTTC. The rearrangement uses TRBV11-2 and TRBJ2-1, with D perhaps matching TRBD1 (5 bases). Between the trimmed V and J ends, which lost 3 bases and 0 bases, there was a span of 12 bases. The CDR3 is made up of 16 amino acids. Germline lookup yields CDR1 SGHAT and CDR2 FQNNGV.

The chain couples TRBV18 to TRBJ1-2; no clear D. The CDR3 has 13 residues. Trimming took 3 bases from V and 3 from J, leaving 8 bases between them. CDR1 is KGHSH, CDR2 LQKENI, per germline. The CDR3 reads CASSPEEDYGYTF. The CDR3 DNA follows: TGTGCCAGCTCACCGGAGGAGGACTATGGCTACACCTTC.